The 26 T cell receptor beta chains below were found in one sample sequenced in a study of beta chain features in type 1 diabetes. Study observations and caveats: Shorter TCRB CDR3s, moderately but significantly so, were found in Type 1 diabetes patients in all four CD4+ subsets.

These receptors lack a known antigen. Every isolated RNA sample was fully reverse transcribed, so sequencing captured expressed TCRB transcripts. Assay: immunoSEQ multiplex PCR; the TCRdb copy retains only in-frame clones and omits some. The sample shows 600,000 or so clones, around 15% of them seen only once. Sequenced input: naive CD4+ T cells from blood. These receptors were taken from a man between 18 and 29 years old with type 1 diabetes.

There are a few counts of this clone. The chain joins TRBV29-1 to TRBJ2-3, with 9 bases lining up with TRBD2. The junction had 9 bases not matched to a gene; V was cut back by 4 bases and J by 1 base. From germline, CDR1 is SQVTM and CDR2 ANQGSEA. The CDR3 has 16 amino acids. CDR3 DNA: TGCAGCGTTGTGGGTAGCGGGAGAATCGGCACAGATACGCAGTATTTT. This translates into CSVVGSGRIGTDTQYF.

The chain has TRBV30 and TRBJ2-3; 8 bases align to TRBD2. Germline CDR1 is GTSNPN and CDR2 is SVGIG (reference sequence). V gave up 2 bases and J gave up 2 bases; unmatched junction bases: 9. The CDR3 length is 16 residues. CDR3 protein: CAWSNRGLAVTDTQYF. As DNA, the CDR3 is TGTGCCTGGAGTAATAGAGGACTAGCAGTCACAGATACGCAGTATTTT.

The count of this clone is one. The CDR3 protein is CASSATGSYGYTF. The CDR3 DNA reads TGCGCCAGCAGCGCGACAGGATCCTATGGCTACACCTTC. The J gene is TRBJ1-2, the V gene TRBV5-1, with a tentative D call TRBD1 (6 bases). This CDR3 has 13 amino acids. Germline CDR1 SGHRS, CDR2 YFSETQ. Trimming took off 4 bases at V and 4 bases at J, with 11 bases between the two ends.

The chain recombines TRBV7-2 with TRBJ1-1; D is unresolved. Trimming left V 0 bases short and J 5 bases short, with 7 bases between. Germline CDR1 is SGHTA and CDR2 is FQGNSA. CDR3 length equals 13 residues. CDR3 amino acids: CASSLAVGTEAFF. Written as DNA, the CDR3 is TGTGCCAGCAGCTTAGCAGTGGGGACTGAAGCTTTCTTT. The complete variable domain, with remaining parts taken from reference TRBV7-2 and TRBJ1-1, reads GAGVSQSPSNKVTEKGKDVELRCDPISGHTALYWYRQSLGQGLEFLIYFQGNSAPDKSGLPSDRFSAERTGGSVSTLTIQRTQQEDSAVYLCASSLAVGTEAFFGQGTRLTVV.

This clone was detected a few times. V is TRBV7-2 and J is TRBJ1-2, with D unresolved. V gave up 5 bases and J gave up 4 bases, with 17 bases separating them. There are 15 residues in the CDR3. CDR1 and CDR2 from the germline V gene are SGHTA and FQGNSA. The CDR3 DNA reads TGTGCCAGCAGCGCAACCCGGCTCGGACCCTATGGCTACACCTTC. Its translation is CASSATRLGPYGYTF.

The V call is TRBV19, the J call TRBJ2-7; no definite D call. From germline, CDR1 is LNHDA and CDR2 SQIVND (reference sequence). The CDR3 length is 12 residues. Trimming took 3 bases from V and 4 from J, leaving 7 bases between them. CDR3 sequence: CASSMGMYEQYF. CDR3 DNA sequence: TGTGCCAGTAGTATGGGTATGTACGAGCAGTACTTC.

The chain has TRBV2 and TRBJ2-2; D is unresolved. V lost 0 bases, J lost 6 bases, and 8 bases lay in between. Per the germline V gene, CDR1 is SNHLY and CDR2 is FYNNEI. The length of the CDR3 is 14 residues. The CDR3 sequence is CASSEAGWAGELFF. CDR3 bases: TGTGCCAGCAGTGAAGCGGGTTGGGCCGGGGAGCTGTTTTTT.

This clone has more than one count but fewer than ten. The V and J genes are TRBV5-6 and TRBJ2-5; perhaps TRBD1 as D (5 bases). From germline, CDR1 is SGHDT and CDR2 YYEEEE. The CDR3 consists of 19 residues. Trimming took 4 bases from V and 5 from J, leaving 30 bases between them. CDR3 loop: CASSPLGQGGTWSAETQYF. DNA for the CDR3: TGTGCCAGCAGCCCCCTCGGGCAGGGCGGAACGTGGTCGGCCGAGACCCAGTACTTC. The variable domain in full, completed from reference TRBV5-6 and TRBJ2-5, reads DAGVTQSPTHLIKTRGQQVTLRCSPKSGHDTVSWYQQALGQGPQFIFQYYEEEERQRGNFPDRFSGHQFPNYSSELNVNALLLGDSALYLCASSPLGQGGTWSAETQYFGPGTRLLVL.

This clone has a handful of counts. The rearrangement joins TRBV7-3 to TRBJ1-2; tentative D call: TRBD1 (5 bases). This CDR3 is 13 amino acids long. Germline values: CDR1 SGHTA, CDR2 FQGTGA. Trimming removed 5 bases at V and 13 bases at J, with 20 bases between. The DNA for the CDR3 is TGTGCCAGCAGCCCGACCGGGACTGCAGGGCCCACCTTC. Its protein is CASSPTGTAGPTF. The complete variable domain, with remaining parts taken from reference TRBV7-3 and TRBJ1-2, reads GAGVSQTPSNKVTEKGKYVELRCDPISGHTALYWYRQSLGQGPEFLIYFQGTGAADDSGLPNDRFFAVRPEGSVSTLKIQRTERGDSAVYLCASSPTGTAGPTFGSGTRLTVV.

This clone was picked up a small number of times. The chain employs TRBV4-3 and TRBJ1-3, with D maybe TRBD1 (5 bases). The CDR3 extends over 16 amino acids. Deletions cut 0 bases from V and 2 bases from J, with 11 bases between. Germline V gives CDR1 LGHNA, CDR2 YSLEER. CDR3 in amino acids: CASSQDISGAGNTIYF. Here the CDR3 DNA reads TGCGCCAGCAGCCAAGATATATCGGGGGCTGGAAACACCATATATTTT.

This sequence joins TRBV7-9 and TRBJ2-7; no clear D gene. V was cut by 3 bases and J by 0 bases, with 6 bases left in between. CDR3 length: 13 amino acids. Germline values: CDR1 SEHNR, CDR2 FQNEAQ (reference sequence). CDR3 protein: CASSFAGSYEQYF. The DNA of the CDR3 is TGTGCCAGCAGCTTTGCCGGCTCCTACGAGCAGTACTTC.

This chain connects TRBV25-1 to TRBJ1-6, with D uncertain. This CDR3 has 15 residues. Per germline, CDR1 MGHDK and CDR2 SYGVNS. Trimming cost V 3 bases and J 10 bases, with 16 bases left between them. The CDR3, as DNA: TGTGCCAGCAGTGATACCGGGTCGGGGAGATCACCCCTCCACTTT. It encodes CASSDTGSGRSPLHF.

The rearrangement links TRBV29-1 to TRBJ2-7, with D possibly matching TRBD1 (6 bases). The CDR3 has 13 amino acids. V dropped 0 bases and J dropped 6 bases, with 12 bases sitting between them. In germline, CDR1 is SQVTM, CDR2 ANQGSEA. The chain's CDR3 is CSVEEVQGVEQYF. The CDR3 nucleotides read TGCAGCGTTGAAGAGGTACAGGGAGTCGAGCAGTACTTC.

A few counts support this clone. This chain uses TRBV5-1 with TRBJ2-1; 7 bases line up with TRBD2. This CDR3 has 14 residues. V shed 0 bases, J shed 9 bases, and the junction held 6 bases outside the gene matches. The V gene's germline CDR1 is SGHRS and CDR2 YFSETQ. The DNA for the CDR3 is TGCGCCAGCAGCTTGGGACTAGCTTTGGCTGAGCAGTTCTTC. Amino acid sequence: CASSLGLALAEQFF.

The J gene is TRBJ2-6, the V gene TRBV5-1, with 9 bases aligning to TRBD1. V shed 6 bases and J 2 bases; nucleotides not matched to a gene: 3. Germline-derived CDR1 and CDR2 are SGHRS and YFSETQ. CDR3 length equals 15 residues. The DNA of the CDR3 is TGCGCCAGCACGGGACAGGGTACTGGGGCCAACGTCCTGACTTTC. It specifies CASTGQGTGANVLTF.

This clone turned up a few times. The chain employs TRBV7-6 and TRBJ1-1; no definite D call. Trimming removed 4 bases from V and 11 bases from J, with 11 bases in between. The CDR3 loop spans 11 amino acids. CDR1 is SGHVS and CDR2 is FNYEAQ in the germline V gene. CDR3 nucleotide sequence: TGTGCCAGCAGCTCCGGGTATCGGGCTTTCTTT. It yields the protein CASSSGYRAFF.

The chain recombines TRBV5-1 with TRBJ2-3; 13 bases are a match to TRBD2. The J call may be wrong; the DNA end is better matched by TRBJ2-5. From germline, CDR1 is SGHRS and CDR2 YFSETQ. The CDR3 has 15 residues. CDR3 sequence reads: CASSLGLAGGMAQYF. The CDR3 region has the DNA TGCGCCAGCAGCTTGGGACTAGCGGGGGGTATGGCCCAGTACTTC.

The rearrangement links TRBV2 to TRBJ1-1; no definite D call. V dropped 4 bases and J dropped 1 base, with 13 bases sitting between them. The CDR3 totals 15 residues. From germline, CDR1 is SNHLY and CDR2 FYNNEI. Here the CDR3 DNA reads TGTGCCAGCAGTGGCAGTAGGAGACAGAACACTGAAGCTTTCTTT. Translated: CASSGSRRQNTEAFF.

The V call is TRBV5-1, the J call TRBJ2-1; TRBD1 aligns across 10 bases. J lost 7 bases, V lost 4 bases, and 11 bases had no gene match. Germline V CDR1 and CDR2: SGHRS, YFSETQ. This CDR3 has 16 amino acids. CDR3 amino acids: CASSLTGTGASNEQFF. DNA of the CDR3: TGCGCCAGCAGCCTCACCGGGACAGGGGCGTCGAATGAGCAGTTCTTC.

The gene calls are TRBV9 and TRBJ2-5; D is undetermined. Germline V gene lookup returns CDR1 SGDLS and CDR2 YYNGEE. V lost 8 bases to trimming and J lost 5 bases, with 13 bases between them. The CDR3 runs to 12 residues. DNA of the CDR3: TGTGCCAGTAACTCCCCCCCTGAGACCCAGTACTTC. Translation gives CASNSPPETQYF.

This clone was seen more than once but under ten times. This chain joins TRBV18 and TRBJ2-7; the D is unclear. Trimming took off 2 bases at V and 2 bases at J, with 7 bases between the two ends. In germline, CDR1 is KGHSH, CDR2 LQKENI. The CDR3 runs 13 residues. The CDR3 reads CASSPGNPYEQYF. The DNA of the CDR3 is TGTGCCAGCTCACCAGGGAATCCCTACGAGCAGTACTTC.

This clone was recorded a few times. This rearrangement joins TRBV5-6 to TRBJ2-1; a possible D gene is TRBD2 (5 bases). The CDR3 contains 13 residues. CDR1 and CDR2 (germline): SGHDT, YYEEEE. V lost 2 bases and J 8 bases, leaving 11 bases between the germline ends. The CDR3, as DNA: TGTGCCAGCAGCTTCCGGGGTAGCGATGAGCAGTTCTTC. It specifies CASSFRGSDEQFF.

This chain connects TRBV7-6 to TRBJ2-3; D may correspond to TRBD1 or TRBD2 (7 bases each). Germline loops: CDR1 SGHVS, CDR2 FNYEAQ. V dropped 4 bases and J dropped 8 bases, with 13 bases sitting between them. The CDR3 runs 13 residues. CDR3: CASSSGGGGTQYF. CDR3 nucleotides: TGTGCCAGCAGCTCAGGGGGAGGGGGTACGCAGTATTTT.

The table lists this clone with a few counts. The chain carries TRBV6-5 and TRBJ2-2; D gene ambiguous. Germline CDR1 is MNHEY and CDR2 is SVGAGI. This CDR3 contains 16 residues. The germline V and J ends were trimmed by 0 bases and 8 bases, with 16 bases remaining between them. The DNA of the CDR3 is TGTGCCAGCAGTTACTCTGGTCTAAGGCTGGGTGGGGAGCTGTTTTTT. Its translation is CASSYSGLRLGGELFF.

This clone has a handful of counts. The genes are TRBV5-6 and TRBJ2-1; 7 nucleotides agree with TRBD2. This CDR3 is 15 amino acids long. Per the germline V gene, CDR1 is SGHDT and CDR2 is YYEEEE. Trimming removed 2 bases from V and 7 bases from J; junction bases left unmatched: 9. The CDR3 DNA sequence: TGTGCCAGCAGCTTATTATCGGTCGGGAGGAATGAGCAGTTCTTC. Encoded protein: CASSLLSVGRNEQFF.

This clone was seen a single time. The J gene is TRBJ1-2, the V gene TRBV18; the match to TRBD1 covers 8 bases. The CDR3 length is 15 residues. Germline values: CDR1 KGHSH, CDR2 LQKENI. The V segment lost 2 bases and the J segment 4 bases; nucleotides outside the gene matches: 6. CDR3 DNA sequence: TGTGCCAGCTCACCATCCGGGACAGGTGTCTATGGCTACACCTTC. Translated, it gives CASSPSGTGVYGYTF.